The 24 T cell receptor beta chains presented below share a single source sample, sequenced in a study of T-cell memory formation after mild COVID-19. MiXCR, applied by TCRdb to the 5' RACE reads, yields one record per CDR3 protein. The sample has around 200,000 distinct CDR3 sequences; under 20% are singletons. The sequenced material came from PBMCs or a T cell subset sorted from them (not recorded which). These receptors all come from a young man who had mild COVID-19 (a few samples of this study predate the infection). Cell type and time point are not known.

The chain links TRBV28 to TRBJ1-6, with a weak D call TRBD1 (6 bases). The V end lost 6 bases, the J end lost 0 bases, and 15 bases lay between the germline ends. The CDR3 contains 17 residues. Germline V gene lookup returns CDR1 MDHEN and CDR2 SYDVKM. For the CDR3, the DNA is TGTGCCAGCAGAGGAGGGGGTCAGGGCTCCTATAATTCACCCCTCCACTTT. This translates into CASRGGGQGSYNSPLHF.

The genes are TRBV25-1 and TRBJ2-1; maybe TRBD2 (7 bases). The V and J ends lost 8 bases and 9 bases respectively, with 14 bases between them. Germline V CDR1 and CDR2: MGHDK, SYGVNS. This CDR3 has 12 residues. The CDR3 sequence: CASGGALFEQFF. CDR3 sequence (DNA): TGTGCCAGCGGGGGGGCCCTCTTTGAGCAGTTCTTC.

This clonotype has a count of ten or more. The chain uses TRBV5-1 and TRBJ2-5; D is unresolved. Per the germline V gene, CDR1 is SGHRS and CDR2 is YFSETQ. Trimming left V 0 bases short and J 4 bases short, with 7 bases between. CDR3 length: 13 residues. This chain's CDR3 is CASSLEGGETQYF. In DNA form, the CDR3 reads TGCGCCAGCAGCTTGGAGGGTGGAGAGACCCAGTACTTC. Complete variable domain (other parts from reference TRBV5-1 and TRBJ2-5): KAGVTQTPRYLIKTRGQQVTLSCSPISGHRSVSWYQQTPGQGLQFLFEYFSETQRNKGNFPGRFSGRQFSNSRSEMNVSTLELGDSALYLCASSLEGGETQYFGPGTRLLVL.

This clonotype was seen a handful of times. The CDR3 protein is CASSQGSGQGGLRAQYF. The CDR3, as DNA: TGCGCCAGCAGCCAAGGTTCTGGACAGGGAGGTCTCAGGGCGCAGTATTTT. This chain links TRBV4-3 with TRBJ2-3, with 8 bases that match TRBD1. V gave up 1 base and J gave up 10 bases; unmatched junction bases: 16. The CDR3 consists of 17 residues. Germline V gene sequence: CDR1 LGHNA, CDR2 YSLEER.

This sequence joins TRBV5-1 and TRBJ2-3; D might be TRBD1 (5 bases). Germline CDR1 SGHRS, CDR2 YFSETQ. The CDR3 has 16 amino acids. V shed 4 bases and J shed 2 bases, with 17 bases lying between them. The CDR3 sequence is CASSPTIQGATDTQYF. CDR3 nucleotide sequence: TGCGCCAGCAGCCCCACCATCCAGGGCGCCACAGATACGCAGTATTTT. Full variable domain (outside the CDR3, taken from reference TRBV5-1 and TRBJ2-3): KAGVTQTPRYLIKTRGQQVTLSCSPISGHRSVSWYQQTPGQGLQFLFEYFSETQRNKGNFPGRFSGRQFSNSRSEMNVSTLELGDSALYLCASSPTIQGATDTQYFGPGTRLTVL.

This clonotype was seen a few times. V and J are TRBV18 and TRBJ1-2; D is possibly TRBD1 (5 bases). This CDR3 is 13 amino acids long. V gave up 5 bases and J gave up 3 bases, with 10 bases separating them. Germline V gives CDR1 KGHSH, CDR2 LQKENI. The CDR3 DNA follows: TGTGCCAGCTCATCAGACAGCGACTATGGCTACACCTTC. It specifies CASSSDSDYGYTF.

This clonotype was counted a few times. This chain joins TRBV12-3 or TRBV12-4 and TRBJ1-1; D is possibly TRBD1 (6 bases). V was cut by 2 bases and J by 9 bases, with 16 bases left in between. The CDR3 is 14 residues long. The DNA of the CDR3 is TGTGCCAGCAGTTTACGGGCTAGGGACACCCAAGCTTTCTTT. Protein: CASSLRARDTQAFF.

The V call is TRBV6-4, the J call TRBJ1-5; 7 positions match TRBD1. Germline CDR1 and CDR2: MRHNA and SNTAGT. V trimming: 6 bases; J trimming: 7 bases; junction bases outside the gene matches: 3. This CDR3 has 12 amino acids. The CDR3 DNA is TGTGCCAGCAGCGAAGGGGGCCAGCCCCAGCATTTT. This translates into CASSEGGQPQHF.

The rearrangement links TRBV5-1 to TRBJ2-2; 10 nucleotides line up with TRBD1. The CDR3 is 14 amino acids. Trimming cost V 5 bases and J 6 bases; bases outside gene matches: 4. Germline V gene lookup returns CDR1 SGHRS and CDR2 YFSETQ. CDR3 loop: CASSQTGGSGELFF. The CDR3 DNA sequence: TGCGCCAGCAGTCAGACAGGGGGCTCCGGGGAGCTGTTTTTT. The variable domain in full, with the rest retrieved from reference TRBV5-1 and TRBJ2-2, is KAGVTQTPRYLIKTRGQQVTLSCSPISGHRSVSWYQQTPGQGLQFLFEYFSETQRNKGNFPGRFSGRQFSNSRSEMNVSTLELGDSALYLCASSQTGGSGELFFGEGSRLTVL.

The chain uses TRBV11-2 and TRBJ2-3; unclear D gene. The CDR3 totals 14 residues. The germline V gene has CDR1 SGHAT and CDR2 FQNNGV. V was trimmed by 0 bases and J by 4 bases, leaving 8 bases between them. The chain's CDR3 is CASSLDRSSDTQYF. Here the CDR3 DNA reads TGTGCCAGCAGCTTAGACAGGTCTTCAGATACGCAGTATTTT. Full variable domain (rest looked up from reference TRBV11-2 and TRBJ2-3): EAGVAQSPRYKIIEKRQSVAFWCNPISGHATLYWYQQILGQGPKLLIQFQNNGVVDDSQLPKDRFSAERLKGVDSTLKIQPAKLEDSAVYLCASSLDRSSDTQYFGPGTRLTVL.

The chain links TRBV3-1 to TRBJ1-4, with D uncertain. V lost 0 bases and J 3 bases, leaving 11 bases between the germline ends. This CDR3 spans 16 amino acids. Per germline, CDR1 LGHDT and CDR2 YNNKEL (reference sequence). DNA of the CDR3: TGTGCCAGCAGCCAAGATTCAGCGAGGGCTAATGAAAAACTGTTTTTT. It translates to CASSQDSARANEKLFF. Filled out from reference TRBV3-1 and TRBJ1-4, the complete variable domain reads DTAVSQTPKYLVTQMGNDKSIKCEQNLGHDTMYWYKQDSKKFLKIMFSYNNKELIINETVPNRFSPKSPDKAHLNLHINSLELGDSAVYFCASSQDSARANEKLFFGSGTQLSVL.

This clonotype appeared a few times. The chain carries TRBV5-1 and TRBJ2-1; D remains ambiguous. The CDR3 loop spans 15 amino acids. Trimming shortened V by 1 base and J by 7 bases, and 15 bases separated the two germline ends. Per the germline V gene, CDR1 is SGHRS and CDR2 is YFSETQ. CDR3 nucleotides: TGCGCCAGCAGCTTGCAAGGAGAGGCGTGGAATGAGCAGTTCTTC. Its protein product is CASSLQGEAWNEQFF.

This chain links TRBV5-1 with TRBJ1-3, with D unresolved. V dropped 0 bases and J dropped 0 bases, with 13 bases sitting between them. This CDR3 is built from 17 residues. Germline V gene data show CDR1 as SGHRS and CDR2 as YFSETQ. In DNA, the CDR3 is TGCGCCAGCAGCTTGGGTCGGCAGTTCTTCTCTGGAAACACCATATATTTT. Translation: CASSLGRQFFSGNTIYF.

The V call is TRBV6-2 or TRBV6-3, the J call TRBJ1-1; D unclear. The V and J ends lost 8 bases and 4 bases respectively, with 14 bases between them. The CDR3 covers 13 residues. Germline V lookup: CDR1 MNHEY, CDR2 SVGEGT. CDR3 nucleotides: TGTGCCAGCGGCCGGGCGGCCCGCACTGAAGCTTTCTTT. Amino acid sequence: CASGRAARTEAFF.

The chain links TRBV5-1 to TRBJ1-5; 11 nucleotides match TRBD1. This CDR3 spans 18 amino acids. The trim removed 2 bases at V and 0 bases at J, leaving 7 bases unmatched. CDR1 is SGHRS, CDR2 YFSETQ, per germline. This CDR3 is CASSLTGTGGDSNQPQHF. In DNA, the CDR3 is TGCGCCAGCAGCTTAACCGGGACAGGGGGTGATAGCAATCAGCCCCAGCATTTT.

This clonotype has a handful of counts. The rearrangement links TRBV6-1 to TRBJ2-5, with D tentatively TRBD1 (5 bases). Trimming shortened V by 8 bases and J by 4 bases, and 14 bases separated the two germline ends. CDR1 is MNHNS and CDR2 is SASEGT in the germline V gene. This CDR3 has 13 amino acids. CDR3 DNA sequence: TGTGCCAGCGCCGGACATTTTGGAGAGACCCAGTACTTC. It encodes CASAGHFGETQYF.

This sequence joins TRBV2 and TRBJ2-5; TRBD1 aligns across 7 bases. Trimming at V came to 7 bases and at J to 5 bases, leaving 10 bases not matched to a gene. The CDR3 runs 14 residues. CDR1 and CDR2 (germline): SNHLY, FYNNEI. This chain's CDR3 is CASTQSTGLETQYF. The CDR3 bases are TGTGCCAGCACACAATCGACAGGGCTGGAGACCCAGTACTTC.

V is TRBV2 and J is TRBJ1-2, with TRBD1 as a possible D gene (6 bases). Germline-derived CDR1 and CDR2 are SNHLY and FYNNEI. V lost 7 bases to trimming and J lost 3 bases, with 6 bases between them. The CDR3 extends over 11 amino acids. Written as DNA, the CDR3 is TGTGCCAGCAACAGGGACTATGGCTACACCTTC. This gives the protein CASNRDYGYTF.

This clonotype has a handful of counts. This chain uses TRBV7-2 with TRBJ2-5, with D hard to call. Germline V gene sequence: CDR1 SGHTA, CDR2 FQGNSA. Trimming stripped 0 bases from V and 3 bases from J, with 5 bases between. The CDR3 loop spans 13 amino acids. CDR3 residues: CASSLAREETQYF. CDR3 DNA: TGTGCCAGCAGCTTAGCGAGAGAAGAGACCCAGTACTTC.

This sequence joins TRBV7-2 and TRBJ2-3; D might be TRBD1 (6 bases). From germline, CDR1 is SGHTA and CDR2 FQGNSA. V dropped 4 bases and J dropped 4 bases, with 15 bases sitting between them. The CDR3 runs 15 residues. The CDR3 is CASSSGTIRSDTQYF. The CDR3 nucleotides are TGTGCCAGCAGCTCCGGGACAATTAGGTCAGATACGCAGTATTTT.

This clonotype has ten or more counts. CDR3 loop: CSVRLNLNTEAFF. DNA of the CDR3: TGCAGCGTTCGCTTGAACTTGAACACTGAAGCTTTCTTT. The V gene is TRBV29-1, the J gene TRBJ1-1; no reliable D call. Germline lookup yields CDR1 SQVTM and CDR2 ANQGSEA. V was cut by 5 bases and J by 0 bases, with 10 bases left in between. The CDR3 covers 13 residues.

This clonotype occurred once. The V and J genes are TRBV20-1 and TRBJ2-2; D uncertain. From germline, CDR1 is DFQATT and CDR2 SNEGSKA (reference sequence). V was shortened by 6 bases and J by 1 base, with 12 bases between the two germline ends. CDR3 length: 14 amino acids. Here the CDR3 DNA reads TGCAGTGCAACGGACGGGCTGAACACCGGGGAGCTGTTTTTT. Amino acids: CSATDGLNTGELFF.

This clonotype was seen repeatedly, ten times or more. CDR3 nucleotide sequence: TGCGCCAGCAGCCGGAGCGTACACTACGAGCAGTACTTC. This translates into CASSRSVHYEQYF. This chain links TRBV4-1 with TRBJ2-7, with D uncertain. V was cut by 4 bases and J by 3 bases, with 10 bases left in between. The CDR3 consists of 13 residues. The germline V gene has CDR1 MGHRA and CDR2 YSYEKL.

The CDR3 sequence is CASSPLNSYEQYV. In DNA, the CDR3 is TGTGCCAGCTCACCTCTCAACTCCTACGAGCAGTACGTC. The chain joins TRBV18 to TRBJ2-7; D remains ambiguous. The CDR3 covers 13 residues. Germline assignment: CDR1 KGHSH and CDR2 LQKENI. V lost 3 bases and J 0 bases, leaving 6 bases between the germline ends.